The present entry profiles one T cell receptor beta chain with its context. Its antigen is still unknown. It was with a sample-barcoded 5' primer and a J-beta primer mix that a second PCR of roughly 6 to 11 cycles was run. TCRdb fed the 5' RACE reads into MiXCR, producing one record per CDR3 protein. This sample has roughly 410,000 distinct CDR3 sequences, with more than 45% found just once. This sample was taken from a study of blood T cells in healthy people across ages. Findings and limits, study-wide: Naive T cell percentage by flow cytometry tracked strongly with beta diversity.

This CDR3 spans 12 amino acids. V lost 5 bases and J lost 7, with 11 bases in between. Per the germline V gene, CDR1 is DFQATT and CDR2 is SNEGSKA (reference sequence). Sequencing was done on a sample of blood. The receptor was isolated from a man aged 60 to 69 in good health. This sequence joins TRBV20-1 and TRBJ2-2, with D hard to call. CDR3 protein: CSAFRAGGELFF. CDR3 sequence (DNA): TGCAGTGCTTTCCGGGCCGGCGGGGAGCTGTTTTTT.